The 17 T cell receptor beta chains given below trace back to one sample, sequenced in a study of T-cell memory formation after mild COVID-19. In TCRdb, the 5' RACE reads were re-called with MiXCR into one record per CDR3 protein. The repertoire has 55,000 to 75,000 distinct CDR3 sequences, 25% to 30% of them found once; the top ten carry approximately 43%. The sample consisted of PBMCs or a T cell subset sorted from them (not recorded which). The source of these receptors is a man aged 18-30 years who had mild COVID-19 (a few samples of this study predate the infection). Cell type and time point are not known.

The chain employs TRBV20-1 and TRBJ2-1, with no clear D. Trimming shortened V by 1 base and J by 0 bases, and 13 bases separated the two germline ends. This CDR3 comprises 16 residues. CDR1 DFQATT and CDR2 SNEGSKA come from the germline V gene (reference sequence). The CDR3 DNA is TGCAGTGCTAGAGGAACGGGCCACCGCTCCTACAATGAGCAGTTCTTC. Translation gives CSARGTGHRSYNEQFF.

The chain has TRBV12-3 or TRBV12-4 and TRBJ2-2; no firm D call. This CDR3 has 13 residues. The ends were cut back, 2 bases at V and 5 bases at J, with 6 bases in the middle. CDR3 DNA sequence: TGTGCCAGCAGTTTACTTTGGACCGGGGAGCTGTTTTTT. Protein sequence: CASSLLWTGELFF.

This clonotype was seen a few times. This sequence joins TRBV6-2 or TRBV6-3 and TRBJ2-5; the D gene could be TRBD1 or TRBD2 (5 bases each). The germline gives CDR1 MNHEY, CDR2 SVGEGT. V lost 2 bases and J lost 9, with 7 bases in between. This CDR3 is built from 11 residues. The chain's CDR3 is CASSYGDAQYF. DNA of the CDR3: TGTGCCAGCAGTTACGGGGACGCCCAGTACTTC.

This clonotype was counted between two and nine times. The chain uses TRBV4-1 and TRBJ1-6; 7 nucleotides match TRBD1. Unmatched junction bases numbered 7, after V lost 1 base and J lost 7 bases. In germline, CDR1 is MGHRA, CDR2 YSYEKL. CDR3 length equals 16 residues. CDR3 DNA: TGCGCCAGCAGCCAAGTTTTAGTACAGGGGAATTCACCCCTCCACTTT. As protein: CASSQVLVQGNSPLHF.

CDR3 in DNA: TGCGCCAGCAGCCAAAATCGGGATTACAATGAGCAGTTCTTC. Translating it yields CASSQNRDYNEQFF. The rearrangement links TRBV4-1 to TRBJ2-1; D perhaps matches TRBD2 (5 bases). Germline V gives CDR1 MGHRA, CDR2 YSYEKL. The CDR3 totals 14 residues. The germline V and J ends were trimmed by 2 bases and 4 bases, with 9 bases remaining between them.

This sequence joins TRBV16 and TRBJ2-7; TRBD1 is a possible D gene (5 bases). Germline V gene sequence: CDR1 KGHSY, CDR2 FQNENV. There are 16 residues in the CDR3. Trimming took off 0 bases at V and 1 base at J, with 13 bases between the two ends. CDR3 nucleotide sequence: TGTGCCAGCAGCCAATCGGTCCAGGGCTCGTCCTACGAGCAGTACGTC. It codes for CASSQSVQGSSYEQYV.

The rearrangement links TRBV2 to TRBJ2-7; 7 bases match TRBD1. After removal of 1 base from V and 6 bases from J, the junction contained 6 bases not matched to a gene. The CDR3 is made up of 14 amino acids. CDR1 and CDR2 from the germline V gene are SNHLY and FYNNEI. The CDR3, as DNA: TGTGCCAGCAGTGAAGAGACAGGGTATGGCGAGCAGTACGTC. Its translation: CASSEETGYGEQYV.

This clonotype was detected only a few times. In DNA, the CDR3 is TGTGCCAGCAGTCTATCGGCAGGGTGGTCGTCCTACGAGCAGTACGTC. This encodes CASSLSAGWSSYEQYV. The rearrangement links TRBV7-9 to TRBJ2-7; TRBD1 is a possible D gene (5 bases). The V gene lost 6 bases and the J gene lost 1 base, with 19 bases spanning the gap. The CDR3 is 16 residues long. Germline V CDR1 and CDR2: SEHNR, FQNEAQ (reference sequence).

This clonotype rates as medium-sized. Written as DNA, the CDR3 is TGTGCCAGCAGCGTAGCTAACAGTCAAGAGACCCAGTACTTC. It codes for CASSVANSQETQYF. The V call is TRBV9, the J call TRBJ2-5; no reliable D call. The germline gives CDR1 SGDLS, CDR2 YYNGEE. The CDR3 has 14 residues. The V gene lost 0 bases and the J gene lost 2 bases, with 8 bases spanning the gap. Supplemented by reference TRBV9 and TRBJ2-5, the full variable domain reads DSGVTQTPKHLITATGQRVTLRCSPRSGDLSVYWYQQSLDQGLQFLIQYYNGEERAKGNILERFSAQQFPDLHSELNLSSLELGDSALYFCASSVANSQETQYFGPGTRLLVL.

The rearrangement links TRBV21-1 to TRBJ2-7; whether TRBD2, the table's D call, matches the DNA was not checked. TRBV21-1 is tagged as a pseudogene. This CDR3 comprises 16 residues. In DNA form, the CDR3 reads TGTGCCAGCAGCCCCTCGTGGAGGGTCAGGTCCTACGAGCAGTACTTC. Its protein product is CASSPSWRVRSYEQYF.

This clonotype was counted between two and nine times. The J gene is TRBJ2-7, the V gene TRBV29-1, with D possibly being TRBD1 (6 bases). The CDR3 length is 15 residues. Germline V gene sequence: CDR1 SQVTM, CDR2 ANQGSEA. Trimming took 0 bases from V and 0 from J, leaving 12 bases between them. CDR3: CSVEDQGHSSYEQYF. The CDR3 DNA reads TGCAGCGTTGAAGATCAGGGACACAGCTCCTACGAGCAGTACTTC.

The CDR3 region has the DNA TGTGCCAGCAGCTTGTGGGGGACTCTCTCCGAGCAGTACGTC. Protein product: CASSLWGTLSEQYV. This sequence joins TRBV5-6 and TRBJ2-7; a possible D gene is TRBD2 (6 bases). The CDR3 has 14 amino acids. Germline V gene sequence: CDR1 SGHDT, CDR2 YYEEEE. Trimming left V 1 base short and J 6 bases short, with 14 bases between.

The chain recombines TRBV6-2 or TRBV6-3 with TRBJ2-5, with a weak D call TRBD2 (6 bases). Trimming left V 2 bases short and J 4 bases short, with 11 bases between. CDR3 size: 14 residues. Germline V gives CDR1 MNHEY, CDR2 SVGEGT. The CDR3 bases are TGTGCCAGCAGTTACATTAGGGAGGCAGAGACCCAGTACTTC. This gives the protein CASSYIREAETQYF.

The chain joins TRBV7-3 to TRBJ2-5, with 12 bases fitting TRBD1. CDR1 SGHTA and CDR2 FQGTGA come from the germline V gene. Trimming cost V 3 bases and J 5 bases; bases outside gene matches: 7. The length of the CDR3 is 16 residues. CDR3 nucleotides: TGTGCCAGCAGCTTCAGCCGGGACAGGGGGCTTGAGACCCAGTACTTC. Its translation: CASSFSRDRGLETQYF.

This clonotype was observed a handful of times. This chain connects TRBV6-2 or TRBV6-3 to TRBJ2-2, with D hard to call. This CDR3 contains 15 residues. Trimming cost V 1 base and J 4 bases, with 10 bases left between them. Germline V gene lookup returns CDR1 MNHEY and CDR2 SVGEGT. The CDR3: CASSYWWVPTGELFF. CDR3 bases: TGTGCCAGCAGTTACTGGTGGGTTCCCACCGGGGAGCTGTTTTTT.

This clonotype was detected a few times. V usage is TRBV4-1 and J usage is TRBJ1-1, with TRBD1 as a possible D gene (5 bases). V lost 4 bases and J 1 base, leaving 19 bases between the germline ends. The CDR3 contains 17 residues. The germline CDR1 and CDR2 sequences are MGHRA and YSYEKL. CDR3 nucleotide sequence: TGCGCCAGCAGCCCACCCTCTCGGGACCCGAGGAACACTGAAGCTTTCTTT. It is translated as CASSPPSRDPRNTEAFF.

This clonotype was counted a few times. V is TRBV24-1 and J is TRBJ2-5, with D unclear. With 1 base removed from V and 5 bases from J, the gap between germline ends came to 4 bases. CDR1 and CDR2 (germline): KGHDR, SFDVKD. The CDR3 has 12 residues. The chain's CDR3 is CATSDLGETQYF. The CDR3 DNA reads as TGTGCCACCAGTGATTTAGGGGAGACCCAGTACTTC.